The T cell receptor beta chain under discussion was sequenced for a study of OX40 agonist ivuxolimab in advanced cancers. Study details: Aged roughly 20 to 79 with a mean of approximately 57 years, they were 82.7% male.

Here immunoSEQ multiplex PCR was the method, and the copy in TCRdb shows in-frame clones only, minus some. The sample holds approximately 100,000 clones, roughly 91% seen once. V lost 4 bases and J lost 4, with 14 bases in between. The CDR3 contains 14 residues. The germline V gene encodes CDR1 SGHDN and CDR2 FVKESK. Study outcomes and limitations: Near-lowest levels of clonal expansion characterized partial responders at 0.1-3.0 mg/kg. There was clonal expansion of CD4+ and CD8+ blood T cells by week 6 at 0.1 to 3.0 mg/kg.

With regard to this clone: Antigen: not known.

Blood sampling was done at baseline, cycle 4 day 1, and cycle 7 day 1. This chain links TRBV14 with TRBJ2-7, with D possibly matching TRBD1 (5 bases). The receptor was isolated from an adult with an advanced solid tumor such as melanoma, head and neck, liver or kidney cancer. The sequenced sample was CD4+ or CD8+ T cells sorted from blood, obtained in a trial of the OX40 agonist ivuxolimab. CDR3 nucleotide sequence: TGTGCCAGCAGCCCAACCCAGGGCCGGTACGAGCAGTACTTC. Protein sequence: CASSPTQGRYEQYF.